The subject of this entry is one T cell receptor (beta chain). There is no known antigen for this receptor. Base quality data are lacking; no much larger clone is found one base away. Healthy HIV-negative adults with no recently reported acute infections or vaccinations were included as donors. All donors were Caucasian adults living in Nashville, Tennessee, USA. CD4+ T cells were enriched through magnetic negative selection, after which naive cells were positively selected on CD45RA and the remaining negative fraction served as the memory subset. Blood was obtained by leukapheresis, after which PBMCs were separated by Ficoll-Histopaque density gradient centrifugation and cryopreserved in liquid nitrogen vapor phase. Analytical flow cytometry was used to check the purity and quantity of each magnetically sorted T cell population. Genomic DNA was isolated from every sorted fraction and measured by UV absorbance on a Nanodrop 2000c.

This entry comes from a study of shared clonotypes between healthy human individuals (dated by TCRdb to the early 2020s). For the wider study: A few men and a couple of women, aged 18 to 49 years, made up the cohort. For each donor, CD4 naive and CD4 memory were each run on three plates, CD8 naive on two plates, and CD8 memory on one plate. Leukapheresis yielded between about 0.85 and 10 billion PBMCs per donor. The study deeply sequenced blood TCR repertoires of five healthy adults to estimate repertoire size and the extent of clonotype sharing between individuals. To increase sequencing depth and limit assay-specific biases, TCR repertoire library preparation and sequencing were carried out by different laboratories using diverse techniques.

Using the deep immunoSEQ assay, TCR CDR3 regions were amplified from genomic DNA by multiplex PCR. Extracted genomic DNA from each cell subset was distributed evenly across all wells of several immunoSEQ 96-well plates, and each plate was treated as a replicate. For sorted subsets, about 210 ng of genomic DNA, equivalent to 30,000 or so T cell genomes, went into each replicate PCR. Purified libraries were quantified with a Qubit 3.0 fluorometer, sized on a Bioanalyzer 2100, and re-quantified with the KAPA Library Quantification kit. Every immunoSEQ 96-well plate was sequenced on a separate single-read 150-cycle Illumina NextSeq 550 flow cell. Concerning the study's data processing: Because the immunoSEQ output held only junctional sequences and lacked quality scores, the filtering could not match the filtering applied to full-length reads. To assign V/J genes and CDR3, sequences were annotated against IMGT germline references using PyIR, a Python wrapper for IgBLAST v1.9. Reads with weak V/J assignments (E-value above 1e-6), missing CDR3, stop codons, out-of-frame junctions, or ambiguous translated residues were removed. V3J clonotypes were defined as sequences sharing an identical inferred V gene, J gene, and CDR3 amino acid sequence. To compute the percentage overlap between repertoires, the number of shared unique clonotypes was divided by the size of the smaller repertoire. Richness of each repertoire was evaluated using RTK rarefaction, the Chao1 estimator, and Recon v2.1 estimates of unobserved clonotypes. OLGA was used to compute generation probabilities for all TCRbeta clonotypes that the gDNA method yielded from several donors. The immuneACCESS repertoire file appears here via TCRdb, limited to in-frame rearrangements. These files lack a portion of the clones; in checked studies, under half of the deficit traces to unresolved V genes, and the cause of the others is not known. V, J and clone size are those of that table, while D and trimming were read from the DNA. This sample holds about 2.3 million clones; just over 90% were observed only once. The ten largest clones represent 0.39% of the sample.

General study outcomes and caveats: Even with the large sequencing depth, rarefaction of the sorted-subset datasets indicated that sequencing was incomplete. Compared with non-shared clonotypes, the clonotypes found in all four sorted-subset donors had higher generation probabilities. Naive subsets generally had larger estimated clonotype richness than memory subsets did. Only blood was sampled, and tissue TCR repertoires likely differ from those in blood. When several donors were compared, the shared fraction of clonotypes was 5% to 6.5% for naive CD4, 3.5% to 4% for naive CD8, 2% to 2.5% for memory CD4, and 0.4% for memory CD8. Because the study included only a small number of donors, the genetic and exposure-history diversity represented was limited. Pairwise subsampling led to the expectation that sequencing depth would affect the degree of clonotype sharing among donors.

Taken from cysteine to phenylalanine, the CDR3 has 16 residues. The kept DNA is CDR3 alone, 48 bases in frame from the first base. The germline ends are 19 bases apart after V is trimmed by 7 bases and J by 0 bases. CDR1 is given as SQVTM and CDR2 as ANQGSEA, both from the germline V gene. The sequence derives from a young man in good health. Some clones in this sample may be carry-over from other donors' samples. The source material was naive CD4+ T cells from PBMCs. Reading the label with the study, this specimen's cell subset or site is: CD45RA+ positively selected. In this chain, TRBV29-1 is recombined with TRBJ2-1; the D gene identity is not certain. The sequenced DNA: TGCAGCGCCCTCCGTGGCGGCCAGATCTCCTACAATGAGCAGTTCTTC. Its protein product is CSALRGGQISYNEQFF.